Presented here are 26 T cell receptor beta chains from one specimen sequenced in a study of blood T cell repertoires in COVID-19. Libraries were prepared by immunoSEQ multiplex PCR; TCRdb keeps only in-frame clonotypes and omits some of them. The table records under 200,000 clones, about 85% of them present only once. Sequenced sample: peripheral blood. These receptors all stem from a woman in her 50s with COVID-19, enrolled during active disease.

The V gene is TRBV27, the J gene TRBJ2-5; 11 nucleotides line up with TRBD2. Trimming at V came to 3 bases and at J to 4 bases, leaving 7 bases not matched to a gene. The CDR3 consists of 16 residues. The germline V gene encodes CDR1 MNHEY and CDR2 SMNVEV (reference sequence). The CDR3 loop reads CASSFEAGTSGETQYF. CDR3 DNA: TGTGCCAGCAGTTTCGAAGCCGGGACTAGCGGAGAGACCCAGTACTTC.

The chain has TRBV19 and TRBJ1-3; D not certain. The CDR3 covers 12 residues. Germline V gene data show CDR1 as LNHDA and CDR2 as SQIVND (reference sequence). V was trimmed by 8 bases and J by 4 bases, leaving 9 bases between them. The CDR3 region has the DNA TGTGCCAGTCACAGAACAGGAAACACCATATATTTT. Translation gives CASHRTGNTIYF.

Worth noting for this clone: The junction does not match germline at one end; this may be a read error. The chain couples TRBV30 to TRBJ2-7; perhaps TRBD2 as D (5 bases). The germline CDR1 and CDR2 sequences are GTSNPN and SVGIG (reference sequence). The CDR3 consists of 12 residues. CDR3 nucleotides: TGTGCCTGGAGTGTACGGGATGAGGGCCTTAGCTTC. This gives the protein CAWSVRDEGLSF.

This clone has a handful of counts. V usage is TRBV9 and J usage is TRBJ2-1; TRBD1 aligns across 8 bases. The CDR3 has 16 residues. The V segment lost 4 bases and the J segment 5 bases; nucleotides outside the gene matches: 11. Germline lookup yields CDR1 SGDLS and CDR2 YYNGEE. Here the CDR3 reads CASSQLGTGANNEQFF. In DNA, the CDR3 is TGTGCCAGCAGCCAACTTGGGACAGGAGCTAACAATGAGCAGTTCTTC. The complete variable domain, with remaining parts taken from reference TRBV9 and TRBJ2-1, reads DSGVTQTPKHLITATGQRVTLRCSPRSGDLSVYWYQQSLDQGLQFLIQYYNGEERAKGNILERFSAQQFPDLHSELNLSSLELGDSALYFCASSQLGTGANNEQFFGPGTRLTVL.

V is TRBV7-9 and J is TRBJ2-1, with no clear D. Germline assignment: CDR1 SEHNR and CDR2 FQNEAQ (reference sequence). This CDR3 is 14 amino acids long. With 7 bases removed from V and 5 bases from J, the gap between germline ends came to 15 bases. The CDR3 is CASTRPPNHNEQFF. The CDR3 DNA sequence: TGTGCCAGCACCCGCCCCCCTAATCACAATGAGCAGTTCTTC.

J is TRBJ2-7 and V is TRBV7-9, with 9 bases lining up with TRBD2. The CDR3 contains 15 residues. The V segment lost 1 base and the J segment 5 bases; nucleotides outside the gene matches: 6. Germline CDR1 reads SEHNR; CDR2 reads FQNEAQ (reference sequence). Here the CDR3 DNA reads TGTGCCAGCAGCTTAGACTGGCGGGGGGGCGACGAGCAGTACTTC. It specifies CASSLDWRGGDEQYF.

V usage is TRBV23-1 and J usage is TRBJ2-1, with 7 bases that match TRBD1. TRBV23-1 is known as an ORF, though its function is uncertain. This CDR3 comprises 16 residues. V shed 0 bases and J 3 bases; nucleotides not matched to a gene: 5. This chain's CDR3 is CASSQSSRDSYNEQFF. The CDR3, as DNA: TGCGCCAGCAGTCAATCCTCTCGGGACAGCTACAATGAGCAGTTCTTC.

The chain employs TRBV2 and TRBJ2-1; the match to TRBD1 covers 10 bases. Unmatched junction bases numbered 9, after V lost 7 bases and J lost 6 bases. This CDR3 is 15 amino acids long. Germline loops: CDR1 SNHLY, CDR2 FYNNEI. The CDR3 DNA reads TGTGCCAGCAAGCCCGGGACAGGGGCCTCCAATGAGCAGTTCTTC. Protein product: CASKPGTGASNEQFF.

The CDR3 DNA follows: TGTGCCAGCAGTGACTCGAGCAGGGCCACTGAAGCTTTCTTT. Translating it yields CASSDSSRATEAFF. This rearrangement joins TRBV6-4 to TRBJ1-1; D is perhaps TRBD1 (5 bases). Trimming took off 0 bases at V and 4 bases at J, with 9 bases between the two ends. Germline CDR1 is MRHNA and CDR2 is SNTAGT. This CDR3 has 14 residues.

This clone has more than one count but fewer than ten. J is TRBJ1-6 and V is TRBV5-1; maybe TRBD1 (5 bases). V was clipped by 0 bases and J by 5 bases, with 6 bases between them. This CDR3 contains 14 residues. The germline V gene has CDR1 SGHRS and CDR2 YFSETQ. The CDR3 reads CASSLEGNNSPLHF. The CDR3 bases are TGCGCCAGCAGCTTGGAGGGGAATAATTCACCCCTCCACTTT.

The V call is TRBV11-2, the J call TRBJ2-2; D possibly corresponds to TRBD2 (7 bases). This CDR3 has 16 amino acids. Trimming took 7 bases from V and 4 from J, leaving 19 bases between them. Per the germline V gene, CDR1 is SGHAT and CDR2 is FQNNGV. As DNA, the CDR3 is TGTGCCAGCACCCCCAAGGGGGGGCAGGGCACCGGGGAGCTGTTTTTT. Its protein product is CASTPKGGQGTGELFF.

The rearrangement uses TRBV24-1 and TRBJ2-1; 15 nucleotides line up with TRBD2. This CDR3 is 16 amino acids long. CDR1 and CDR2 from the germline V gene are KGHDR and SFDVKD. Losses at the gene ends were 0 bases for V and 10 bases for J; bases not matched to a gene: 3. The CDR3 reads CATSDLGLAGGLEQFF. The CDR3 DNA is TGTGCCACCAGTGATTTGGGACTAGCGGGGGGGCTGGAGCAGTTCTTC.

The chain recombines TRBV9 with TRBJ2-7; D may be TRBD1 (5 bases). The length of the CDR3 is 13 residues. Germline CDR1 SGDLS, CDR2 YYNGEE. Trimming left V 0 bases short and J 6 bases short, with 10 bases between. The CDR3 DNA sequence: TGTGCCAGCAGCGTAGGACAGTCTGGCGAGCAGTACTTC. Translation gives CASSVGQSGEQYF.

The genes are TRBV29-1 and TRBJ2-3; 7 nucleotides align to TRBD1. V was clipped by 8 bases and J by 2 bases; unmatched bases: 10. This CDR3 comprises 14 residues. CDR1 is SQVTM and CDR2 is ANQGSEA in the germline V gene. The CDR3 spells CSMPPGQITDTQYF. CDR3 DNA sequence: TGCAGCATGCCACCGGGACAGATCACAGATACGCAGTATTTT.

The genes are TRBV2 and TRBJ1-4; 8 bases match TRBD1. The CDR3 consists of 13 residues. Germline V lookup: CDR1 SNHLY, CDR2 FYNNEI. J gave up 10 bases and V 0 bases, and 1 base lay outside the gene matches. CDR3 sequence reads: CASSEAGTGKLFF. Written as DNA, the CDR3 is TGTGCCAGCAGTGAAGCGGGGACAGGAAAACTGTTTTTT.

The J gene is TRBJ1-5, the V gene TRBV27, with D perhaps matching TRBD1 (6 bases). The CDR3 runs 14 residues. Trimming cost V 0 bases and J 7 bases, with 10 bases left between them. Germline CDR1 and CDR2: MNHEY and SMNVEV (reference sequence). The CDR3 DNA sequence: TGTGCCAGCAGTTTATCGTGGGGGCACCAGCCCCAGCATTTT. This encodes CASSLSWGHQPQHF.

This clone was seen just once. V gene TRBV6-5 combines with J gene TRBJ1-2, with 8 bases matching TRBD1. The germline CDR1 and CDR2 sequences are MNHEY and SVGAGI. The CDR3 is 13 amino acids. V shed 10 bases, J shed 0 bases, and the junction held 4 bases outside the gene matches. CDR3 sequence: CAITTGANYGYTF. DNA for the CDR3: TGTGCCATCACGACAGGGGCTAACTATGGCTACACCTTC.

This sequence joins TRBV6-5 and TRBJ1-5; the match to TRBD1 covers 8 bases. CDR1 and CDR2 from the germline V gene are MNHEY and SVGAGI. CDR3 length: 13 residues. V was pared by 10 bases and J by 5 bases, with 7 bases of the junction left unmatched. The CDR3 region has the DNA TGTGCCACCATCAGGGGGCGCGATCAGCCCCAGCATTTT. Protein product: CATIRGRDQPQHF.

This rearrangement joins TRBV4-3 to TRBJ2-5; a possible D gene is TRBD1 (5 bases). Germline assignment: CDR1 LGHNA and CDR2 YSLEER. This CDR3 is built from 15 residues. V dropped 0 bases and J dropped 6 bases, with 14 bases sitting between them. The CDR3 bases are TGCGCCAGCAGCCAAGAAATTGCAGGGATGCAGACCCAGTACTTC. Amino acids: CASSQEIAGMQTQYF.

Only one count was recorded for this clone. The rearrangement joins TRBV6-6 to TRBJ2-5; 10 nucleotides agree with TRBD2. The CDR3 runs to 14 residues. The germline gives CDR1 MNHNY, CDR2 SVGAGI (reference sequence). V trimming: 6 bases; J trimming: 5 bases; junction bases outside the gene matches: 6. CDR3 sequence (DNA): TGTGCCAGCAGCCAAAGCGGGGGGGCTGAGACCCAGTACTTC. It yields the protein CASSQSGGAETQYF.

This clone has just one count. The chain uses TRBV30 and TRBJ2-2; a possible D gene is TRBD1 (5 bases). Trimming took 0 bases from V and 1 from J, leaving 12 bases between them. Germline V lookup: CDR1 GTSNPN, CDR2 SVGIG (reference sequence). There are 16 residues in the CDR3. Written as DNA, the CDR3 is TGTGCCTGGAGTGTACAGGCCAGAAGGAACACCGGGGAGCTGTTTTTT. Translation gives CAWSVQARRNTGELFF.

The chain has TRBV7-6 and TRBJ2-7; 7 nucleotides align to TRBD2. This CDR3 region has 15 residues. The trim removed 4 bases at V and 2 bases at J, leaving 8 bases unmatched. Germline values: CDR1 SGHVS, CDR2 FNYEAQ. The CDR3 spells CASSSLAGDPYEQYF. The CDR3 coding sequence is TGTGCCAGCAGCTCTCTTGCGGGGGACCCCTACGAGCAGTACTTC.

Only one count was recorded for this clone. V is TRBV25-1 and J is TRBJ1-1; 8 bases fit TRBD1. The CDR3 is 12 residues long. Germline lookup yields CDR1 MGHDK and CDR2 SYGVNS. The V segment lost 7 bases and the J segment 11 bases; nucleotides outside the gene matches: 9. DNA of the CDR3: TGTGCCAGCACTGGAGTACAGGGGGTGGCTTTCTTT. Translated: CASTGVQGVAFF.

This chain joins TRBV5-1 and TRBJ2-7, with 8 bases lining up with TRBD1. CDR1 and CDR2 from the germline V gene are SGHRS and YFSETQ. The CDR3 consists of 16 residues. With V trimmed by 0 bases and J by 4 bases, 9 bases remained unmatched. In DNA form, the CDR3 reads TGCGCCAGCAGCTTGGCCGGCGGACAGGGTCGGTACGAGCAGTACTTC. This translates into CASSLAGGQGRYEQYF.

V is TRBV7-9 and J is TRBJ1-4; 12 bases align to TRBD1. Trimming cost V 4 bases and J 10 bases; bases outside gene matches: 7. Germline CDR1 SEHNR, CDR2 FQNEAQ (reference sequence). The CDR3 spans 15 residues. For the CDR3, the DNA is TGTGCCAGCAGCTCCAGGGACAGGGGGCTTGGAAAACTGTTTTTT. Translating gives CASSSRDRGLGKLFF.

The chain is built from TRBV19 and TRBJ1-2, with 7 bases aligning to TRBD1. Germline-derived CDR1 and CDR2 are LNHDA and SQIVND (reference sequence). The CDR3 covers 13 residues. The J segment lost 5 bases and the V segment lost 7 bases, leaving 7 bases of the junction unmatched. The CDR3 sequence is CASTQQGRYGYTF. CDR3 bases: TGTGCCAGTACCCAACAGGGGAGGTATGGCTACACCTTC.